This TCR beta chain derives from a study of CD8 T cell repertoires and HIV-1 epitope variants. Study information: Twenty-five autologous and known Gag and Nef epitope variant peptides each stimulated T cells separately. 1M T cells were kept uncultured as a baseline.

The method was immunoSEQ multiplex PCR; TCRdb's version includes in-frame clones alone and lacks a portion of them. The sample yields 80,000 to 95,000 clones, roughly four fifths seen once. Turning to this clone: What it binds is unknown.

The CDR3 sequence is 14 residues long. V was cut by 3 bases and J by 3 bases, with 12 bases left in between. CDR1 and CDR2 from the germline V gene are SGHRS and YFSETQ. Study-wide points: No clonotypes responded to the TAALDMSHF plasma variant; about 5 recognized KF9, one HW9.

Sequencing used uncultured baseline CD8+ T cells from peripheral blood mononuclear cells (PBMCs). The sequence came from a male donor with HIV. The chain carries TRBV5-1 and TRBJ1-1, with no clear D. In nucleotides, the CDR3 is TGCGCCAGCAGCTATCCTGGAAGGGACACTGAAGCTTTCTTT. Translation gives CASSYPGRDTEAFF.